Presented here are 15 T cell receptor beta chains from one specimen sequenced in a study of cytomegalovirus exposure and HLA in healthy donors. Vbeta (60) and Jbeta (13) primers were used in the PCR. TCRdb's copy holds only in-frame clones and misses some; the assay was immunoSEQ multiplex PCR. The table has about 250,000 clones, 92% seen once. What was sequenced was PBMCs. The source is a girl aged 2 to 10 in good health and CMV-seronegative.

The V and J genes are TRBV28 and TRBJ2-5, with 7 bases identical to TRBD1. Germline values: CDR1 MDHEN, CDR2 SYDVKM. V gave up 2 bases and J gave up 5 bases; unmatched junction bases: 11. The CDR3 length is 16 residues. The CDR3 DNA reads TGTGCCAGCAGTTTAGCGGCAGGGGGTAGTTTGGAGACCCAGTACTTC. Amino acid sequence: CASSLAAGGSLETQYF. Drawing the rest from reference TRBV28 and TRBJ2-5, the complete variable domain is DVKVTQSSRYLVKRTGEKVFLECVQDMDHENMFWYRQDPGLGLRLIYFSYDVKMKEKGDIPEGYSVSREKKERFSLILESASTNQTSMYLCASSLAAGGSLETQYFGPGTRLLVL.

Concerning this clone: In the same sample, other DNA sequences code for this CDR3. CDR3 sequence: CASSVQGASTDTQYF. The CDR3, as DNA: TGTGCCAGCAGTGTTCAGGGGGCTAGCACAGATACGCAGTATTTT. V usage is TRBV2 and J usage is TRBJ2-3; the match to TRBD1 covers 8 bases. The CDR3 totals 15 residues. The trim removed 4 bases at V and 0 bases at J, leaving 3 bases unmatched. Germline V gene data show CDR1 as SNHLY and CDR2 as FYNNEI. Combining the CDR3 with reference TRBV2 and TRBJ2-3 gives the whole variable domain EPEVTQTPSHQVTQMGQEVILRCVPISNHLYFYWYRQILGQKVEFLVSFYNNEISEKSEIFDDQFSVERPDGSNFTLKIRSTKLEDSAMYFCASSVQGASTDTQYFGPGTRLTVL.

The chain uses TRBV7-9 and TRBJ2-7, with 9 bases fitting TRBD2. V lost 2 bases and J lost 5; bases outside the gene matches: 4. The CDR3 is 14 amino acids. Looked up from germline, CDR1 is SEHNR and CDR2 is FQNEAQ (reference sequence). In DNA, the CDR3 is TGTGCCAGCAGCTTACAAGCGGGGGGTCACGAGCAGTACTTC. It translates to CASSLQAGGHEQYF.

The CDR3 spells CSAPEDEQYF. As DNA, the CDR3 is TGCAGTGCTCCGGAGGACGAGCAGTACTTC. The chain employs TRBV20-1 and TRBJ2-7, with a weak D call TRBD2 (5 bases). The CDR3 runs to 10 residues. The V gene lost 5 bases and the J gene lost 5 bases, with 7 bases spanning the gap. Per the germline V gene, CDR1 is DFQATT and CDR2 is SNEGSKA (reference sequence).

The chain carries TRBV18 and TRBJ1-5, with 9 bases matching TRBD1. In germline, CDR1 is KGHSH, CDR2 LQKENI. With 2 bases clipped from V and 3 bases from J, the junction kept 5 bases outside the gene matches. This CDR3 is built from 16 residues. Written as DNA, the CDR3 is TGTGCCAGCTCACCAAGGGACAGGGTCGTCAATCAGCCCCAGCATTTT. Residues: CASSPRDRVVNQPQHF.

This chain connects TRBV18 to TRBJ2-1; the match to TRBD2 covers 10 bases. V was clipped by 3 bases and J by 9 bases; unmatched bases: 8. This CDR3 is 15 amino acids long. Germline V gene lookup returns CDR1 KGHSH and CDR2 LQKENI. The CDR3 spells CASSPASGSSSEQFF. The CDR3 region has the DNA TGTGCCAGCTCACCGGCTAGCGGGAGTTCTAGTGAGCAGTTCTTC.

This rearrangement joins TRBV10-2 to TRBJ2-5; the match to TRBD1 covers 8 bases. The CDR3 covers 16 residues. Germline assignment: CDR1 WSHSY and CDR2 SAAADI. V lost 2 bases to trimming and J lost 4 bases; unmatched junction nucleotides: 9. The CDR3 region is CASSERRTGTRETQYF. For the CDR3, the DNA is TGCGCCAGCAGTGAGAGGAGGACAGGGACGAGAGAGACCCAGTACTTC.

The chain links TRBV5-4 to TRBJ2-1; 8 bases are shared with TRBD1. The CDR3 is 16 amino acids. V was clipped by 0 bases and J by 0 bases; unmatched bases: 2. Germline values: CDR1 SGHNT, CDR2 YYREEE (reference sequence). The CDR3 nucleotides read TGTGCCAGCAGCTTGGGGACAGGGAGCTCCTACAATGAGCAGTTCTTC. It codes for CASSLGTGSSYNEQFF.

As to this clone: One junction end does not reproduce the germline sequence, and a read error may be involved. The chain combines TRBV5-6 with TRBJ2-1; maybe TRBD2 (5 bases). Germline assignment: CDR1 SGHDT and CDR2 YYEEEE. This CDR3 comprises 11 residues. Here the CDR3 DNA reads TGTGCCAGCAGCTTGGGCCTCGACGGGATCTTC. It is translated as CASSLGLDGIF.

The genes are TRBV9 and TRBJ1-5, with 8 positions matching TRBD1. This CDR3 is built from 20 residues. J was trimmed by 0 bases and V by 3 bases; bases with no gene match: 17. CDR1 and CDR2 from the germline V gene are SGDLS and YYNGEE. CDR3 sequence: CASSATHRDRLLYSNQPQHF. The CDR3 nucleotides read TGTGCCAGCAGCGCTACCCACCGGGACAGGCTTCTATATAGCAATCAGCCCCAGCATTTT.

The CDR3 DNA sequence: TGTGCCAGCAGCTATACCGGGACTTCTTTCTCCTATAATTCACCCCTCCACTTT. Amino acids: CASSYTGTSFSYNSPLHF. This chain links TRBV7-8 with TRBJ1-6, with D possibly TRBD1 on 5 matching bases. CDR1 and CDR2 from the germline V gene are SGHVS and FQNEAQ. V was trimmed by 4 bases and J by 0 bases, leaving 16 bases between them. The CDR3 covers 18 residues. Variable domain in full (rest from reference TRBV7-8 and TRBJ1-6): GAGVSQSPRYKVAKRGQDVALRCDPISGHVSLFWYQQALGQGPEFLTYFQNEAQLDKSGLPSDRFFAERPEGSVSTLKIQRTQQEDSAVYLCASSYTGTSFSYNSPLHFGNGTRLTVT.

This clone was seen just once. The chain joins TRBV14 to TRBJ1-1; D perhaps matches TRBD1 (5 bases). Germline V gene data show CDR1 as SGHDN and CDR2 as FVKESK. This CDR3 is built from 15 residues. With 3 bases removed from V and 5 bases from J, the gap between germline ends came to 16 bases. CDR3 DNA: TGTGCCAGCAGCCACGGACCCGGGGGGGAGACTGAAGCTTTCTTT. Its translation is CASSHGPGGETEAFF.

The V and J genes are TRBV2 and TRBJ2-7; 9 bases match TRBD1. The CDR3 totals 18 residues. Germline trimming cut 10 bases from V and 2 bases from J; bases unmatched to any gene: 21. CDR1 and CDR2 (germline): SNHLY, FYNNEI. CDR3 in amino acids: CANGRTGVQTRVPYEQYF. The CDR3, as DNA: TGTGCCAACGGTCGGACAGGGGTCCAAACCAGGGTCCCCTACGAGCAGTACTTC. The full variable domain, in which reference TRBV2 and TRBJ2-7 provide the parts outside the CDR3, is EPEVTQTPSHQVTQMGQEVILRCVPISNHLYFYWYRQILGQKVEFLVSFYNNEISEKSEIFDDQFSVERPDGSNFTLKIRSTKLEDSAMYFCANGRTGVQTRVPYEQYFGPGTRLTVT.

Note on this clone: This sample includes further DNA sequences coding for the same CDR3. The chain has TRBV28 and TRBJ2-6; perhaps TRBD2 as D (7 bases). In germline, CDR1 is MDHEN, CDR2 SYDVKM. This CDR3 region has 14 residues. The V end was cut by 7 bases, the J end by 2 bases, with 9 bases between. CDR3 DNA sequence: TGTGCCAGCAAGGGGGGGGCTGGGGCCAACGTCCTGACTTTC. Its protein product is CASKGGAGANVLTF.

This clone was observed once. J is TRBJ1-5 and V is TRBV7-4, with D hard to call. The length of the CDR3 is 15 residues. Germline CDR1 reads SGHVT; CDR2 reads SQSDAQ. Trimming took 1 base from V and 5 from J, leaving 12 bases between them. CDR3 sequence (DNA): TGTGCCAGCAGCTTAGTCTTGGCAGTCGATCAGCCCCAGCATTTT. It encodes CASSLVLAVDQPQHF.